The rows below give T cell receptor beta chains drawn from one sample of a study of T cells in localized non-small cell lung cancer. The table came from immunoSEQ multiplex PCR; TCRdb's copy has only in-frame clones and leaves some out. The table includes about 24,000 clones, around 90% detected once. Sequences were derived from peripheral blood, sampled before any cancer treatment. All receptors come from a woman aged 40-75 years with stage I lung adenocarcinoma. Both conserved end residues are part of each CDR3.

v_gene	j_gene	CDR3aa
TRBV19	TRBJ1-1	CASSTGLGAEAFF
TRBV7-8	TRBJ2-2	CASSLYGGTGELFF
TRBV5-1	TRBJ2-7	CASSTSTGYSYEQYF
TRBV10-1	TRBJ2-2	CASSPRDGTGELFF
TRBV5-1	TRBJ2-5	CASSLVREFGETQYF
TRBV7-9	TRBJ2-3	CASSLGGTQYF
TRBV28	TRBJ2-6	CASSSPSGTGPGANVLTF
TRBV7-2	TRBJ2-2	CASSLETRRAGELFF
TRBV10-3	TRBJ1-5	CATSKDRSYQPQHF
TRBV6-6	TRBJ1-1	CASSTQGAGTEAFF
TRBV5-1	TRBJ2-1	CASRRSSGPNEQFF
TRBV16	TRBJ2-7	CASSQLRYYEQYF
TRBV5-4	TRBJ1-2	CASSLDTIRGYTF
TRBV28	TRBJ2-3	CASLGSSTDTQYF
TRBV7-9	TRBJ1-1	CASSLDMNTEAFF
TRBV5-6	TRBJ2-1	CASSREGLEQFF
TRBV18	TRBJ2-3	CASSPRTGTTDTQYF
TRBV19	TRBJ2-3	CASTLGGRASDTQYF
TRBV28	TRBJ1-1	CASSRLLEAFF
TRBV6-5	TRBJ1-3	CASRKSSGNTIYF
TRBV9	TRBJ2-7	CASSVGASSYEQYF
TRBV27	TRBJ2-7	CASSLGQRIYEQYF
TRBV5-1	TRBJ2-3	CASSDTTAGGDTQYF
TRBV4-2	TRBJ2-1	CASSQDRPSTYNEQFF
TRBV25-1	TRBJ2-5	CASTSEQGVSETQYF
TRBV29-1	TRBJ2-7	CSAGQGASEQYF
TRBV11-2	TRBJ1-1	CASSFSQGGNEAFF
TRBV29-1	TRBJ1-4	CSVAPRGNEKLFF
TRBV7-9	TRBJ2-7	CASSLELKPYEQYF
TRBV4-2	TRBJ2-1	CASSQDPGGRYNEQFF
TRBV7-2	TRBJ2-3	CASSLAYTSTDTQYF
TRBV5-1	TRBJ2-1	CASSLEGDLSYNEQFF
TRBV4-2	TRBJ1-2	CASSQDHISDGYTF
TRBV10-3	TRBJ2-1	CAISDAVNEQFF
TRBV7-3	TRBJ1-2	CASSLDRRNGYTF
TRBV6-5	TRBJ2-2	CASTGGQGELFF
TRBV4-1	TRBJ2-5	CASRGGYQETQYF
TRBV7-9	TRBJ2-1	CASSLTTLAANEQFF
TRBV6-5	TRBJ1-3	CASSALSGNTIYF
TRBV15	TRBJ2-1	CATSRDGGMSANEQFF
TRBV5-1	TRBJ1-5	CASSLDGNSNQPQHF
TRBV27	TRBJ2-7	CASTGLGLVGEQYF
TRBV7-2	TRBJ2-1	CASSHTGPQFF
TRBV27	TRBJ2-1	CASSLRANEQFF
TRBV10-2	TRBJ2-1	CASSVAGAPYNEQFF
TRBV7-6	TRBJ1-4	CASSLDRNEKLFF
TRBV28	TRBJ2-3	CASSQGPYTDTQYF
TRBV10-1	TRBJ2-2	CASSTNTGELFF
TRBV10-3	TRBJ2-5	CAISDSKSGTGIETQYF
TRBV2	TRBJ2-1	CASSEVTGYNEQFF
TRBV7-9	TRBJ1-2	CASSLAGHTDGYTF
TRBV28	TRBJ2-1	CASSSYFSGRVYNEQFF
TRBV4-1	TRBJ2-7	CASSQPTRNYEQYF
TRBV10-1	TRBJ2-3	CASSDPGAGDTQYF
TRBV11-2	TRBJ2-3	CASTPDGVSSTDTQYF
TRBV6-6	TRBJ1-5	CASSYGPNQPQHF
TRBV10-3	TRBJ1-2	CAISESGESYGYTF
TRBV28	TRBJ1-5	CASIGNNQPQHF
TRBV30	TRBJ2-7	CACSGQDGVYEQYF